The rows below give T cell receptor beta chains drawn from one sample of a study of glioma-infiltrating T cells after dendritic cell vaccination. Here immunoSEQ multiplex PCR was the method, and the copy in TCRdb shows in-frame clones only, minus some. The data contain more than 70,000 clones, around nine tenths of them seen just once; the ten biggest clones take up 2% to 2.5%. Source: blood, taken after dendritic cell vaccination. The receptors here all came from a human donor with glioblastoma. CDR3s include the opening cysteine and the closing phenylalanine or tryptophan.

J: TRBJ2-7; V: TRBV2; CDR3: CASNPGGGSDYEQYF
J: TRBJ1-1; V: TRBV6-5; CDR3: CASSRGSPNTEAFF
J: TRBJ2-1; V: TRBV9; CDR3: CASSVEGGRGNEQFF
J: TRBJ2-2; V: TRBV6-1; CDR3: CATRGPDTGELFF
J: TRBJ1-1; V: TRBV18; CDR3: CASSPPGLLGTEAFF
J: TRBJ2-1; V: TRBV9; CDR3: CASSVFSTSGNYEQFF
J: TRBJ1-2; V: TRBV19; CDR3: CASSIGGGLSYGYTF
J: TRBJ2-6; V: TRBV27; CDR3: CASSHEGALAGANVLTF
J: TRBJ2-1; V: TRBV14; CDR3: CASSLSGGVTHEQFF
J: TRBJ1-5; V: TRBV6-5; CDR3: CASSYDKINQPQHF
J: TRBJ2-3; V: TRBV5-1; CDR3: CASTEKGGTDTQYF
J: TRBJ1-1; V: TRBV7-8; CDR3: CASSLALGQGDTEAFF
J: TRBJ2-7; V: TRBV5-1; CDR3: CASTLSRGLEQYF
J: TRBJ1-1; V: TRBV5-1; CDR3: CASSFGHQAVNTEAFF
J: TRBJ2-1; V: TRBV19; CDR3: CASTTGVYNEQFF
J: TRBJ1-5; V: TRBV19; CDR3: CASSPPGLGNQPQHF
J: TRBJ2-3; V: TRBV10-1; CDR3: CASSESRAEDTQYF
J: TRBJ2-7; V: TRBV7-5; CDR3: CARSRPGGTGVEEQYF
J: TRBJ2-7; V: TRBV5-5; CDR3: CASSLQGLDEQYF
J: TRBJ2-7; V: TRBV6-5; CDR3: CASRRDRGLHEQYF
J: TRBJ2-1; V: TRBV29-1; CDR3: CSALGTSAFSYNEQFF
J: TRBJ2-7; V: TRBV29-1; CDR3: CSVTQPTGKKGEQYF
J: TRBJ2-3; V: TRBV5-4; CDR3: CASSLRLASDTQYF
J: TRBJ2-3; V: TRBV6-5; CDR3: CASSYSGGPPWDTQYF
J: TRBJ1-6; V: TRBV5-1; CDR3: CASSPGQGWDSPLHF
J: TRBJ2-7; V: TRBV30; CDR3: CAWRNTGLLYEQYF
J: TRBJ1-2; V: TRBV28; CDR3: CASSFPGQVYGYTF
J: TRBJ1-2; V: TRBV23-1; CDR3: CASSQYYRVSNYGYTF
J: TRBJ2-7; V: TRBV27; CDR3: CASSASAGTGVSYEQYF
J: TRBJ1-2; V: TRBV19; CDR3: CASRPAWTDAKGYTF
J: TRBJ2-7; V: TRBV7-8; CDR3: CASSTSAGVPGEQYF
J: TRBJ1-5; V: TRBV7-2; CDR3: CASSPQGQGSNQPQHF
J: TRBJ2-3; V: TRBV5-1; CDR3: CASSPENRRVTDTQYF
J: TRBJ1-4; V: TRBV6-5; CDR3: CASSTGTTEKLFF
J: TRBJ2-5; V: TRBV5-1; CDR3: CASSFQGSQETQYF
J: TRBJ2-3; V: TRBV4-1; CDR3: CASSLRGPTDTQYF
J: TRBJ1-4; V: TRBV29-1; CDR3: CSAITGQEINEKLFF
J: TRBJ2-2; V: TRBV12-5; CDR3: CASALTGELFF
J: TRBJ2-2; V: TRBV9; CDR3: CASSVPGTSGRAGNTGELFF
J: TRBJ1-2; V: TRBV2; CDR3: CASSGGPKRAAEIYGYTF
J: TRBJ1-1; V: TRBV2; CDR3: CASRDDRGGEAFF
J: TRBJ2-3; V: TRBV6-6; CDR3: CASSRANPSTDTQYF
J: TRBJ2-7; V: TRBV11-2; CDR3: CASSPRRVYYEQYF
J: TRBJ2-1; V: TRBV6-1; CDR3: CASGRIPYNEQFF
J: TRBJ1-2; V: TRBV18; CDR3: CASSPGQGPFYGYTF
J: TRBJ2-5; V: TRBV5-1; CDR3: CASSLATGGALQETQYF
J: TRBJ2-1; V: TRBV10-3; CDR3: CASKPGLAMNEQFF